Detailed here is one T cell receptor (beta chain). This sample is part of a study of T cell changes during pregnancy in multiple sclerosis. V lost 1 base to trimming and J lost 2 bases; unmatched junction nucleotides: 7. The CDR3 totals 16 residues. Germline V gives CDR1 MNHNS, CDR2 SASEGT. Sequencing was performed with immunoSEQ multiplex PCR; in TCRdb, only in-frame clones are kept and a portion is missing. The sample contains around 110,000 clones, roughly 92% of which appear only once. The chain combines TRBV6-1 with TRBJ2-7; 8 nucleotides agree with TRBD2. The source of this sequence is a female donor with multiple sclerosis, enrolled in a pregnancy study. The sequencing used peripheral blood, collected in the third trimester of pregnancy. The CDR3 loop reads CASSEVERGPPYEQYF. Written as DNA, the CDR3 is TGTGCCAGCAGTGAAGTGGAGCGGGGGCCTCCCTACGAGCAGTACTTC.